This T cell receptor (beta chain) derives from a study of patients and donors after allogeneic stem cell transplantation (TCRdb year 2020). CDR1 and CDR2 (SGHDT, YYEEEE) derive from the germline V gene. Inclusive of the bounding cysteine and phenylalanine, the CDR3 is 16 residues long. CDR3 DNA only is kept here, 48 bases in frame from base 1. Note on this clonotype: Its antigen is currently not known. A read error is possible here, since a much larger clone lies one base away.

Receptors were amplified or captured by RT-PCR. Instrument used: NextSeq 550. Through fastp at Q25 and MiXCR, TCRdb rebuilt clones from the public reads, retaining in-frame beta chains. Each record represents a unique CDR3 protein, reported with the most common genes and DNA among its rows. This sample is represented by some 230,000 distinct CDR3 sequences; roughly 14% of them were singletons. The ten largest make up roughly 10% of the sample. The chain employs TRBV5-6 and TRBJ2-2; the D gene remains uncertain. The receptor was derived from a human donor who was either an allogeneic HSCT recipient or a stem cell or donor lymphocyte infusion donor (not recorded which). It is not recorded whose cells these are; they may come from a transplant donor. The sample consisted of blood, either unsorted or a sorted T cell fraction (not recorded which). Read as DNA, the sequence is TGTGCCAGCAGCTTTCACCAGGTGATTAACACCCGGGAGCTGTTTTTT. Its translation reads: CASSFHQVINTRELFF.